The sequence of this T cell receptor (beta chain) was determined in a study of breast tumors, draining lymph nodes, adjacent tissues. Overall study findings and caveats: The lymph node origin of tumor T cells was framed as consistent with a hypothesis, not demonstrated. Tumor repertoires ranked between lymph nodes and nontumor tissue in diversity, with V and J gene preferences.

This clonotype has more than one count but fewer than ten. Its antigen is not identified. A much larger clone sits a single nucleotide away, making a read error possible. TCRdb redid the calling of the multiplex PCR reads with MiXCR, one entry per CDR3 protein. Of over 250,000 distinct CDR3 sequences listed, roughly 30% are singletons. Samples came from axillary lymph nodes draining the breast cancer. From germline, CDR1 is SGDLS and CDR2 YYNGEE. The CDR3 has 19 residues. The V and J genes are TRBV9 and TRBJ1-2; 8 bases line up with TRBD1. Sequencing used axillary lymph node tissue. This sequence originates from a female donor with breast cancer. Some clones in this sample may be carry-over from other donors' samples. DNA for the CDR3: TGTGCCAGCAGCCCCTCGTCTCCGTTCAGTCCGGACAGGGTCAGAGGCTACGCCTTC. Its protein is CASSPSSPFSPDRVRGYAF.